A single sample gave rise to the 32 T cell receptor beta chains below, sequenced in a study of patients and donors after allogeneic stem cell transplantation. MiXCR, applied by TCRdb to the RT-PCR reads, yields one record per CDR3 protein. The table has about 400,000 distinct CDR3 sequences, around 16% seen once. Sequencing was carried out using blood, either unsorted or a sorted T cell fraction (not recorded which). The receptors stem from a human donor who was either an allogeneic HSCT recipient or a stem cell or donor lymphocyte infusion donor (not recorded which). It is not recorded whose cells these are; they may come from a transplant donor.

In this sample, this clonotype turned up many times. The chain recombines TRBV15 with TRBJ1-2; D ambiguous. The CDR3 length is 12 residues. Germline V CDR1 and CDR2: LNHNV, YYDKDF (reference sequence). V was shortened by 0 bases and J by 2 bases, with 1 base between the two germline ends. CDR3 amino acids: CATSRENYGYTF. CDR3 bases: TGTGCCACCAGCAGAGAAAACTATGGCTACACCTTC. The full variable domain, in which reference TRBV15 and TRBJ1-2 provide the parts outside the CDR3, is DAMVIQNPRYQVTQFGKPVTLSCSQTLNHNVMYWYQQKSSQAPKLLFHYYDKDFNNEADTPDNFQSRRPNTSFCFLDIRSPGLGDTAMYLCATSRENYGYTFGSGTRLTVV.

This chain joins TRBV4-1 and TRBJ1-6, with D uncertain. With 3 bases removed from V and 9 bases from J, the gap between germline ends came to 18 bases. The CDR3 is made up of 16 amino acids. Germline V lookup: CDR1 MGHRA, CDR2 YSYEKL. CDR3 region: CASSQGSGPGFSPLHF. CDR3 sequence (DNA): TGCGCCAGCAGCCAGGGGTCCGGACCGGGGTTTTCACCCCTCCACTTT.

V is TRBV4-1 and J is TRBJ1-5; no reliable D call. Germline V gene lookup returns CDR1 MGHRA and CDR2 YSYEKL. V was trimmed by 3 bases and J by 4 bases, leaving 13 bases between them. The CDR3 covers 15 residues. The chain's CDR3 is CASSHSTASNQPQHF. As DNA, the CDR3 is TGCGCCAGCAGCCATTCTACAGCCTCAAATCAGCCCCAGCATTTT.

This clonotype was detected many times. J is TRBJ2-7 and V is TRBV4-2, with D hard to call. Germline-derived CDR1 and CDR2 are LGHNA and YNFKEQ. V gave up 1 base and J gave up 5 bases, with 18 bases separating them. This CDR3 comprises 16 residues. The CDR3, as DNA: TGTGCCAGCAGCCAAGTAATTGGCCAGATCCTCAACGAGCAGTACTTC. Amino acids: CASSQVIGQILNEQYF.

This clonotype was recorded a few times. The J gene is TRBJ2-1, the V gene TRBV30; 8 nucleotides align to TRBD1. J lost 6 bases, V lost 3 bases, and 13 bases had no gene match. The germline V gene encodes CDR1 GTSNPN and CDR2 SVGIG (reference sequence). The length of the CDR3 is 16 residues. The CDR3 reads CAWSGPGTGGSNEQFF. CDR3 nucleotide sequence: TGTGCCTGGAGCGGCCCTGGGACAGGCGGTTCCAATGAGCAGTTCTTC.

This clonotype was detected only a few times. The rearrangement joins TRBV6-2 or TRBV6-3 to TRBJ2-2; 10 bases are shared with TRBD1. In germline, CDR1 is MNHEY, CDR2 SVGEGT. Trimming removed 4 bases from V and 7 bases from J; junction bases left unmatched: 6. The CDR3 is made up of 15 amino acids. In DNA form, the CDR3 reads TGTGCCAGCAGTTCCTCCGGGACAGGGGTCGGGGAGCTGTTTTTT. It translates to CASSSSGTGVGELFF.

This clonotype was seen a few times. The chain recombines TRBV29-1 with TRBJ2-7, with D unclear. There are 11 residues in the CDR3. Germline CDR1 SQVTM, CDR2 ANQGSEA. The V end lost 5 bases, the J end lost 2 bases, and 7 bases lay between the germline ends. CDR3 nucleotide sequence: TGCAGCGTTAGAAACCCCTACGAGCAGTACTTC. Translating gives CSVRNPYEQYF.

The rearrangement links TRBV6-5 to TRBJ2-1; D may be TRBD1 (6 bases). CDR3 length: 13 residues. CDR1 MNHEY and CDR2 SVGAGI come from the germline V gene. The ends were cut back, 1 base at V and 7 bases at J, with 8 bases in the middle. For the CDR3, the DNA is TGTGCCAGCAGTTACTTAGGGGGAAATGAGCAGTTCTTC. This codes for CASSYLGGNEQFF.

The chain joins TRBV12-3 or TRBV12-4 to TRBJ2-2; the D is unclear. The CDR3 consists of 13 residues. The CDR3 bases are TGTCCAGGCTGGCACAGAAGTACCGGGGAGCTGTTTTTT. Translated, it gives CPGWHRSTGELFF.

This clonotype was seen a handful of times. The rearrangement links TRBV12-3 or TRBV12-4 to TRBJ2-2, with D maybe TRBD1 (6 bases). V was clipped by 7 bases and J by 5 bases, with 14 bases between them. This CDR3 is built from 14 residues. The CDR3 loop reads CASIWTDPTGELFF. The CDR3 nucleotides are TGTGCCAGCATCTGGACAGACCCAACCGGGGAGCTGTTTTTT.

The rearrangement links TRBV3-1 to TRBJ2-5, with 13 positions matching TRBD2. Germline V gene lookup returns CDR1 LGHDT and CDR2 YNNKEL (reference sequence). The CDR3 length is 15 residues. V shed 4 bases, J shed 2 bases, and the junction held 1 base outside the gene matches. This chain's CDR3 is CASSPGLAGQETQYF. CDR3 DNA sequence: TGTGCCAGCAGCCCGGGACTAGCGGGGCAAGAGACCCAGTACTTC.

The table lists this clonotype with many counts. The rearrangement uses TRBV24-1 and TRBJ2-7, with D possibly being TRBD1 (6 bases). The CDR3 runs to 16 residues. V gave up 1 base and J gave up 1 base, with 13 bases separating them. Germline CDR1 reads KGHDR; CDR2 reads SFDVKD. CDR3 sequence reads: CATSDFSQTGSYEQYF. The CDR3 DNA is TGTGCCACCAGTGATTTTTCCCAGACAGGTTCCTACGAGCAGTACTTC.

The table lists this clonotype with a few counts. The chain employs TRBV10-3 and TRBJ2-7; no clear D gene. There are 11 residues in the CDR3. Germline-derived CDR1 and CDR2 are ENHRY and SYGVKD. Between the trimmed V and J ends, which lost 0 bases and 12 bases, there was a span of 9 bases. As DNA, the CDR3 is TGTGCCATCAGTGAGTCCGGTCCTTGGTACTTC. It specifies CAISESGPWYF.

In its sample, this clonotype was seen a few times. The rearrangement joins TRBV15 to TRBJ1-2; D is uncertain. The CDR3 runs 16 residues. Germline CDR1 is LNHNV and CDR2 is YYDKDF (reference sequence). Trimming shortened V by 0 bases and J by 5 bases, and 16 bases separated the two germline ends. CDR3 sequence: CATSRDAPGLGYGYTF. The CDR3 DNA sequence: TGTGCCACCAGCAGAGATGCCCCGGGTCTGGGATATGGCTACACCTTC.

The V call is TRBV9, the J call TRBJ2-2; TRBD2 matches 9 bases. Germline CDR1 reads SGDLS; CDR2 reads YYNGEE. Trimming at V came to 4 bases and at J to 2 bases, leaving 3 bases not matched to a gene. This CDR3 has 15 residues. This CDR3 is CASSRAGGNTGELFF. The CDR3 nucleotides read TGTGCCAGCAGCCGAGCGGGGGGTAACACCGGGGAGCTGTTTTTT.

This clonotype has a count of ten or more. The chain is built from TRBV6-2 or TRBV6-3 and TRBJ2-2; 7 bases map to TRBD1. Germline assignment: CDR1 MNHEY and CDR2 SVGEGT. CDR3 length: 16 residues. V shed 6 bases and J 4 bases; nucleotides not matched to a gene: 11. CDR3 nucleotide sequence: TGTGCCAGCAGCGAACGACAGGGTGGAAGCACCGGGGAGCTGTTTTTT. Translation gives CASSERQGGSTGELFF.

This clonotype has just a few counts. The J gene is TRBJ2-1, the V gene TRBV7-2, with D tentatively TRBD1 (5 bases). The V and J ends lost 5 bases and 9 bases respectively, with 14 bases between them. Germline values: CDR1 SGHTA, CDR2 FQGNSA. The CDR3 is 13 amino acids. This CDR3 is CASSPTRAIEQFF. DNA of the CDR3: TGTGCCAGCAGCCCTACCAGGGCGATTGAGCAGTTCTTC.

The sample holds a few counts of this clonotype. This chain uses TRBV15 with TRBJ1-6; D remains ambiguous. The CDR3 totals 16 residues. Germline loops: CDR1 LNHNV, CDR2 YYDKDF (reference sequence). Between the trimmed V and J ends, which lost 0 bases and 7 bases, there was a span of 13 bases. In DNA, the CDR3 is TGTGCCACCAGCAGAGATAGAGGCTCCTTAAATTCACCCCTCCACTTT. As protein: CATSRDRGSLNSPLHF.

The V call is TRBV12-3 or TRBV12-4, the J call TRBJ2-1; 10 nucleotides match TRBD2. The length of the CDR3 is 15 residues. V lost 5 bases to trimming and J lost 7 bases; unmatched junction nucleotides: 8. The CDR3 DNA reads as TGTGCCAGCAGTGGTGGACTAGCGGTAGGTAATGAGCAGTTCTTC. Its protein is CASSGGLAVGNEQFF.

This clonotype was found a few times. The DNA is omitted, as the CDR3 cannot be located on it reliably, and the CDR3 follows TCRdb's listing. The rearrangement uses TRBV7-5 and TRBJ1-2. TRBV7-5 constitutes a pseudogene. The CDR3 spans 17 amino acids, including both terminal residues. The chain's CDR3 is CISVPEALKDRASGYTF.

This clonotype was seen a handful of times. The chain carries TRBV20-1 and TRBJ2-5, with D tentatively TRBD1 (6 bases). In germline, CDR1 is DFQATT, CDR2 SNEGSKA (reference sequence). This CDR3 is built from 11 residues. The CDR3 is CILGQKETQYF. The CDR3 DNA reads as TGCATCTTGGGACAAAAAGAGACCCAGTACTTC.

CDR3 nucleotide sequence: TGTGCCAGCAGCTATGCTCGGGGAAACACCATATATTTT. Protein product: CASSYARGNTIYF. The chain employs TRBV7-3 and TRBJ1-3; D gene uncertain. The CDR3 has 13 residues. V was clipped by 4 bases and J by 4 bases, with 8 bases between them. Germline assignment: CDR1 SGHTA and CDR2 FQGTGA.

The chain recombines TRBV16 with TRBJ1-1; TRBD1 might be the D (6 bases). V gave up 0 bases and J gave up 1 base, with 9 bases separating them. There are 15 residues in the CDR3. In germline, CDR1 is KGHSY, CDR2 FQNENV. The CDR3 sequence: CASSQSGTPNTEAFF. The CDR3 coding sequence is TGTGCCAGCAGCCAATCAGGGACACCGAACACTGAAGCTTTCTTT.

CDR3 sequence reads: CASRRSSSMNTEAFF. The DNA of the CDR3 is TGTGCCAGCAGGCGGAGTAGCAGCATGAACACTGAAGCTTTCTTT. The chain carries TRBV12-3 or TRBV12-4 and TRBJ1-1; no reliable D call. Trimming removed 6 bases from V and 0 bases from J, with 14 bases in between. The CDR3 is 15 amino acids.

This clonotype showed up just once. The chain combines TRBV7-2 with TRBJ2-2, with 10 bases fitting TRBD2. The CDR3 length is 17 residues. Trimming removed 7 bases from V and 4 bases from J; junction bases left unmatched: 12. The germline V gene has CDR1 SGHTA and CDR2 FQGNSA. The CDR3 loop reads CASTSFSGGACTGELFF. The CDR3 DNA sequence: TGTGCCAGCACCAGCTTCAGCGGGGGGGCATGCACCGGGGAGCTGTTTTTT.

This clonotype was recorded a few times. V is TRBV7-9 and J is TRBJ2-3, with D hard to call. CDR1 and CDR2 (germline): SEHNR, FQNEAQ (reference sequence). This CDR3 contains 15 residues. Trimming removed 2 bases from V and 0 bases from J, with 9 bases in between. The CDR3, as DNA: TGTGCCAGCAGCTTAAGAGGAACTAGCACAGATACGCAGTATTTT. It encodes CASSLRGTSTDTQYF.

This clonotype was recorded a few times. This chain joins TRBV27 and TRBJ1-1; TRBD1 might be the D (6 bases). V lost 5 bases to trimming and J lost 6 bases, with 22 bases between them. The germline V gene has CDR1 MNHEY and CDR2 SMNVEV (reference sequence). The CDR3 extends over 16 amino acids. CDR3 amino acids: CASSPFVWGLLPEAFF. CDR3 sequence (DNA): TGTGCCAGCAGTCCCTTCGTCTGGGGGCTCCTCCCTGAAGCTTTCTTT.

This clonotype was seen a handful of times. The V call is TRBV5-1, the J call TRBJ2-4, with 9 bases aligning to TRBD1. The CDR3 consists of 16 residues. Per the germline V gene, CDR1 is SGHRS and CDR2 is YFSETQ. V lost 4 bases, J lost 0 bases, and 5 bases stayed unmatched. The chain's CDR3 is CASSQGTGIAKNIQYF. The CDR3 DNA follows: TGCGCCAGCAGCCAGGGGACAGGGATAGCCAAAAACATTCAGTACTTC. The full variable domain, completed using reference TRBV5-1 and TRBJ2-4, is KAGVTQTPRYLIKTRGQQVTLSCSPISGHRSVSWYQQTPGQGLQFLFEYFSETQRNKGNFPGRFSGRQFSNSRSEMNVSTLELGDSALYLCASSQGTGIAKNIQYFGAGTRLSVL.

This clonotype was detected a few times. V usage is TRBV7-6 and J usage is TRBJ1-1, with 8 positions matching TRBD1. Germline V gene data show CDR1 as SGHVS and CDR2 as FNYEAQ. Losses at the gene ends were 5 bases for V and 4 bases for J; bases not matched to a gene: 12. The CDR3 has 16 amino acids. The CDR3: CASSRGQGTLGTEAFF. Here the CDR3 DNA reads TGTGCCAGCAGCCGCGGACAGGGAACTTTGGGCACTGAAGCTTTCTTT.

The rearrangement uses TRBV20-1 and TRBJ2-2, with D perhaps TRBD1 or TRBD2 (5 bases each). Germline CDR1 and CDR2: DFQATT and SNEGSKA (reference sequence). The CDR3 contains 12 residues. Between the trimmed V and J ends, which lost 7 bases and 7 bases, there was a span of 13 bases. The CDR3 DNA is TGCAGTGGCGTAGGGGACGACGGGGAGCTGTTTTTT. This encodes CSGVGDDGELFF.

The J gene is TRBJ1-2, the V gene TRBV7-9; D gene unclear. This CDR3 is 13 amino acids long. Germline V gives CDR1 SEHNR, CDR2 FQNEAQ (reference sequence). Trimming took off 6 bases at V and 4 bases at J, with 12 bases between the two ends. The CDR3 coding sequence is TGTGCCAGCAGGCCTGGCAGCCCCTATGGCTACACCTTC. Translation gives CASRPGSPYGYTF.

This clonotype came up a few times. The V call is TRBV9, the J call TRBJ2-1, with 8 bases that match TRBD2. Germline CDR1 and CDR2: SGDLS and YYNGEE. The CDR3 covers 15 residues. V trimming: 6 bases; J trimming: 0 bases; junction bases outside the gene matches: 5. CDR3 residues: CASTPGTSSYNEQFF. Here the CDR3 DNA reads TGTGCCAGCACCCCCGGGACTAGCTCCTACAATGAGCAGTTCTTC.